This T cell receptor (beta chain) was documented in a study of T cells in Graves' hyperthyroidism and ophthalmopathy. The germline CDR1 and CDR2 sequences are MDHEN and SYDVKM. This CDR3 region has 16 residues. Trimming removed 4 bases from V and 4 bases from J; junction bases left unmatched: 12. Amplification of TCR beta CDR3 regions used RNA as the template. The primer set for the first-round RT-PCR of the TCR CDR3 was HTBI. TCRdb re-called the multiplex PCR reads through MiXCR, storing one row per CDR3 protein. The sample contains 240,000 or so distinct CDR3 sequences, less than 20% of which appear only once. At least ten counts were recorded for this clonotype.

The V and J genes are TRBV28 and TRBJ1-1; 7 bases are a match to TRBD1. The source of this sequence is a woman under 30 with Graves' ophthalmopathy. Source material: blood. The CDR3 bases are TGTGCCAGCAGTTCCGCGACCCAGACAGGGCGCACTGAAGCTTTCTTT. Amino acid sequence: CASSSATQTGRTEAFF.